The present entry profiles one TCR beta chain with its context. Naive CD8 cells lacked CD45RO, underwent positive selection for CCR7 and left out terminally differentiated effector memory CD45RA+ cells. Every immunoSEQ plate was one replicate of a subset's evenly spread DNA. In the authors' workflow: ImmunoSEQ supplied junction-only sequences lacking quality scores, so filtering was different. Generated by immunoSEQ multiplex PCR, the TCRdb table keeps only in-frame clones and is missing some. The V and J calls and the clone size are those of that table, but D and trimming were determined from the DNA. This sample has 600,000 or so clones, with roughly 98% found just once. The data belong to a study of shared clonotypes between healthy human individuals. The CDR3 length is 17 residues. Germline CDR1 and CDR2: SGHRS and YFSETQ. The trim removed 0 bases at V and 9 bases at J, leaving 9 bases unmatched.

The source material was naive CD8+ T cells sorted from blood. This TCR was recovered from a man aged 25-45 years in good health. The rearrangement joins TRBV5-1 to TRBJ2-5; 15 bases agree with TRBD2. CDR3 amino acids: CASSLVSGLAGGPSQYF. CDR3 nucleotide sequence: TGCGCCAGCAGCTTGGTTTCTGGACTAGCGGGAGGGCCGTCCCAGTACTTC.